The T cell receptor (beta chain) under discussion was sequenced for a study of OX40 agonist ivuxolimab in advanced cancers. The overall study: Patients took ivuxolimab, an agonistic anti-OX40 (CD134) antibody.

Autoimmune disease history or systemic immunosuppression meant exclusion. After removal of 0 bases from V and 4 bases from J, the junction contained 5 bases not matched to a gene. Germline V gene data show CDR1 as SGHNT and CDR2 as YYREEE (reference sequence). The CDR3 is 15 residues long. Profiling relied on immunoSEQ multiplex PCR, and the TCRdb table lists in-frame clones only, not all of them. The table shows roughly 60,000 clones, with 75% to 95% occurring only once. The chain employs TRBV5-4 and TRBJ2-7; 9 bases agree with TRBD2. The sequencing here drew on CD4+ or CD8+ T cells sorted from blood, taken in a trial of the OX40 agonist ivuxolimab. The TCR was taken from an adult with an advanced solid tumor such as melanoma, head and neck, liver or kidney cancer. The CDR3 loop is CASSLGASGTYEQYF. CDR3 sequence (DNA): TGTGCCAGCAGCTTGGGGGCTAGCGGGACTTACGAGCAGTACTTC.